Listed below are T cell receptor beta chains from one sample, sequenced in a study of early stage breast cancer tumors. Assay used: immunoSEQ multiplex PCR; TCRdb lists only in-frame clones, some missing. The data contain roughly 30,000 clones, roughly four fifths of them singletons. Sequencing was carried out using breast tumor tissue. These receptor sequences come from a person younger than 45 with breast cancer. CDR3s include the opening cysteine and the closing phenylalanine or tryptophan. The D gene is left open where the match is weak. Where a row states a size, it is once, few, many or the class of an expanded clone; other rows omit it.

clone_size	cdr3_length	v_call	d_call	j_call	cdr3_aa	cdr3_nt
-	11	TRBV11-2	-	TRBJ2-5	CASSLPETQYF	TGTGCCAGCAGCCTTCCGGAGACCCAGTACTTC
-	16	TRBV9	TRBD2	TRBJ2-3	CASSPPGLAGQDTQYF	TGTGCCAGCAGCCCCCCGGGACTAGCGGGGCAAGATACGCAGTATTTT
-	15	TRBV19	-	TRBJ1-2	CATLEEGGANYGYTF	TGTGCCACCCTAGAAGAGGGAGGAGCTAACTATGGCTACACCTTC
-	15	TRBV12-5	TRBD1	TRBJ1-4	CASGLVGTANEKLFF	TGTGCTAGTGGTTTGGTCGGGACAGCCAATGAAAAACTGTTTTTT
-	13	TRBV30	-	TRBJ1-2	CAWSVDRTYGYTF	TGTGCCTGGAGTGTGGACAGAACCTATGGCTACACCTTC
-	14	TRBV18	TRBD1	TRBJ1-1	CASSAGQTNTEAFF	TGTGCCAGCTCAGCGGGACAGACGAACACTGAAGCTTTCTTT
-	18	TRBV11-2	TRBD1	TRBJ1-1	CASSLVQWTGARNTEAFF	TGTGCCAGCAGCTTAGTACAGTGGACAGGGGCCCGGAACACTGAAGCTTTCTTT
-	16	TRBV13	TRBD1	TRBJ2-7	CASSQGTGSWKYEQYF	TGTGCCAGCAGCCAGGGGACAGGGAGCTGGAAATACGAGCAGTACTTC
few	13	TRBV5-1	-	TRBJ1-5	CASSLVPDQPQHF	TGCGCCAGCAGCTTGGTGCCAGATCAGCCCCAGCATTTT
-	12	TRBV5-4	-	TRBJ2-3	CASSYGTDTQYF	TGTGCCAGCAGCTACGGAACAGATACGCAGTATTTT
-	15	TRBV7-9	-	TRBJ2-1	CASSLKANAHEEQFF	TGTGCCAGCAGCTTAAAGGCAAACGCCCATGAGGAGCAGTTCTTC
-	14	TRBV5-5	-	TRBJ1-3	CASSLRLAPNSVYF	TGTGCCAGCAGCTTGCGACTAGCCCCCAACTCCGTATATTTT
-	14	TRBV7-3	TRBD1	TRBJ1-1	CASSQGGWNTEAFF	TGTGCCAGCAGCCAAGGGGGCTGGAACACTGAAGCTTTCTTT
-	16	TRBV27	-	TRBJ2-6	CASSPGGGSGANVLTF	TGTGCCAGCAGTCCCGGAGGGGGTAGTGGGGCCAACGTCCTGACTTTC
-	13	TRBV29-1	-	TRBJ1-2	CSVDRLANYGYTF	TGCAGCGTTGACAGGTTAGCTAACTATGGCTACACCTTC
-	13	TRBV11-2	-	TRBJ2-3	CASSLGLTDTQYF	TGTGCCAGCAGCTTAGGTCTCACAGATACGCAGTATTTT
-	16	TRBV7-2	-	TRBJ2-7	CASSLAPGGGSYEQYF	TGTGCCAGCAGCTTAGCTCCTGGGGGCGGAAGCTACGAGCAGTACTTC
-	16	TRBV7-3	TRBD2	TRBJ2-1	CASSPSSGTYYNEQFF	TGTGCCAGCAGCCCTTCTAGCGGGACGTACTACAATGAGCAGTTCTTC
-	11	TRBV19	-	TRBJ2-1	CASQGLRGQFF	TGTGCCAGTCAGGGCCTCCGGGGGCAGTTCTTC
few	11	TRBV29-1	-	TRBJ1-2	CSVERGYGYTF	TGCAGCGTTGAACGAGGATATGGCTACACCTTC
-	15	TRBV9	-	TRBJ2-3	CASSVVFGFADTQYF	TGTGCCAGCAGCGTAGTCTTCGGATTTGCAGATACGCAGTATTTT
-	14	TRBV19	-	TRBJ2-7	CASSDGGSGYEQYF	TGTGCCAGTAGCGACGGGGGATCCGGCTACGAGCAGTACTTC
-	15	TRBV11-2	TRBD1	TRBJ1-2	CASSLDWDRAYGYTF	TGTGCCAGCAGCTTAGACTGGGACAGGGCCTATGGCTACACCTTC
-	14	TRBV6-5	-	TRBJ2-3	CASSPNAGTDTQYF	TGTGCCAGCAGCCCCAACGCCGGTACAGATACGCAGTATTTT
-	12	TRBV6-5	TRBD1	TRBJ1-5	CASTTGNQPQHF	TGTGCCAGCACGACAGGGAATCAGCCCCAGCATTTT
-	16	TRBV2	TRBD2	TRBJ2-2	CASRLSGSGYTGELFF	TGTGCCAGCAGGCTAAGCGGGAGTGGATACACCGGGGAGCTGTTTTTT
once	15	TRBV5-5	TRBD1	TRBJ2-7	CASSLFGTGRSEQYF	TGTGCCAGCAGCTTGTTCGGGACAGGGAGGTCCGAGCAGTACTTC
-	17	TRBV11-2	-	TRBJ2-1	CASSLVQGSGPPEEQFF	TGTGCCAGCAGCTTAGTTCAAGGCTCGGGACCTCCGGAAGAGCAGTTCTTC
-	15	TRBV2	-	TRBJ1-2	CASSEMGEANYGYTF	TGTGCCAGCAGTGAAATGGGGGAAGCTAACTATGGCTACACCTTC
few	14	TRBV5-1	-	TRBJ1-1	CASSLAKGNTEAFF	TGCGCCAGCAGCTTGGCCAAGGGGAACACTGAAGCTTTCTTT
-	15	TRBV18	-	TRBJ2-7	CASSPPDSWAYEQYF	TGTGCCAGCTCACCACCAGACAGTTGGGCCTACGAGCAGTACTTC
few	13	TRBV5-4	TRBD2	TRBJ2-7	CASSSAGGLEQYF	TGTGCCAGCAGCTCGGCGGGAGGATTAGAGCAGTACTTC
-	15	TRBV19	-	TRBJ1-5	CASSIEVNSYQPQHF	TGTGCCAGTAGTATAGAGGTCAACTCATATCAGCCCCAGCATTTT
few	17	TRBV10-1	TRBD1	TRBJ2-1	CASSVSPPGQGMNEQFF	TGCGCCAGCAGTGTATCACCCCCGGGACAGGGAATGAATGAGCAGTTCTTC
-	14	TRBV7-9	-	TRBJ1-1	CASILAFGNTEAFF	TGTGCCAGCATCCTGGCATTCGGGAACACTGAAGCTTTCTTT
few	15	TRBV4-2	-	TRBJ2-7	CASSQDQGGSYEQYF	TGTGCCAGCAGCCAAGATCAGGGTGGGAGTTACGAGCAGTACTTC
-	13	TRBV5-4	-	TRBJ2-1	CASSRTDYNEQFF	TGTGCCAGCAGCCGGACGGACTACAATGAGCAGTTCTTC
-	15	TRBV6-5	-	TRBJ1-4	CASTNTAGGDEKLFF	TGTGCCAGCACCAACACCGCAGGAGGGGATGAAAAACTGTTTTTT
-	14	TRBV29-1	TRBD1	TRBJ1-2	CSVWKGTGDYGYTF	TGCAGCGTTTGGAAAGGGACAGGGGACTATGGCTACACCTTC
-	15	TRBV6-1	-	TRBJ2-7	CASSEGGTYLYEQYF	TGTGCCAGCAGTGAAGGTGGGACTTACCTCTACGAGCAGTACTTC
few	18	TRBV2	-	TRBJ2-7	CASSEAFTSGSPSYEQYF	TGTGCCAGCAGTGAAGCGTTTACCTCAGGGTCACCGTCCTACGAGCAGTACTTC
-	14	TRBV2	TRBD1	TRBJ1-1	CASRSRGQNTEAFF	TGTGCCAGCAGGTCCAGGGGGCAGAACACTGAAGCTTTCTTT
-	13	TRBV5-1	-	TRBJ2-5	CASSLGGQETQYF	TGCGCCAGCAGCTTGGGGGGCCAAGAGACCCAGTACTTC
-	13	TRBV27	-	TRBJ2-7	CASSLFGAYEQYF	TGTGCCAGCAGTTTATTTGGGGCCTACGAGCAGTACTTC
few	14	TRBV7-8	-	TRBJ1-1	CASRPDGMNTEAFF	TGTGCCAGCAGACCAGACGGAATGAACACTGAAGCTTTCTTT
-	15	TRBV2	-	TRBJ1-1	CASTKSRQGNTEAFF	TGTGCCAGCACTAAAAGTCGGCAGGGAAACACTGAAGCTTTCTTT
-	16	TRBV4-1	-	TRBJ2-1	CASSLTPPVGVNEQFF	TGCGCCAGCAGTCTTACCCCGCCCGTAGGTGTCAATGAGCAGTTCTTC
-	14	TRBV5-6	-	TRBJ1-1	CASSLDQGSTEAFF	TGTGCCAGCAGCTTGGACCAGGGAAGCACTGAAGCTTTCTTT
-	17	TRBV29-1	TRBD2	TRBJ2-1	CSVIGLAGGLGGNEQFF	TGCAGCGTTATTGGACTAGCGGGAGGGCTGGGAGGTAATGAGCAGTTCTTC
-	14	TRBV14	TRBD1	TRBJ1-2	CASSTGGVNYGYTF	TGTGCCAGCAGCACAGGGGGAGTCAACTATGGCTACACCTTC
few	15	TRBV27	-	TRBJ2-2	CASSLFSTNTGELFF	TGTGCCAGCAGTTTGTTCAGCACGAACACCGGGGAGCTGTTTTTT